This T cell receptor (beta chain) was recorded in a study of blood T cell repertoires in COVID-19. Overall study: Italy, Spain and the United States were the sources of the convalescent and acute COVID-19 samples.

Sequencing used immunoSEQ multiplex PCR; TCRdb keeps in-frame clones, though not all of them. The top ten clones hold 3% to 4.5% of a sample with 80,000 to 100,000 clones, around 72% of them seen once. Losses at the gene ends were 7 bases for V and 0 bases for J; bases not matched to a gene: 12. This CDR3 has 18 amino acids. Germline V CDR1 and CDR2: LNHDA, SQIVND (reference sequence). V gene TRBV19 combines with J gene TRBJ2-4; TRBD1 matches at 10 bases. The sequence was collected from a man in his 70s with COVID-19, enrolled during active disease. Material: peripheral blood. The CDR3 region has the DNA TGTGCCAGTAACACCGGGACAGGGGCTCTCCTAGCCAAAAACATTCAGTACTTC. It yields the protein CASNTGTGALLAKNIQYF.